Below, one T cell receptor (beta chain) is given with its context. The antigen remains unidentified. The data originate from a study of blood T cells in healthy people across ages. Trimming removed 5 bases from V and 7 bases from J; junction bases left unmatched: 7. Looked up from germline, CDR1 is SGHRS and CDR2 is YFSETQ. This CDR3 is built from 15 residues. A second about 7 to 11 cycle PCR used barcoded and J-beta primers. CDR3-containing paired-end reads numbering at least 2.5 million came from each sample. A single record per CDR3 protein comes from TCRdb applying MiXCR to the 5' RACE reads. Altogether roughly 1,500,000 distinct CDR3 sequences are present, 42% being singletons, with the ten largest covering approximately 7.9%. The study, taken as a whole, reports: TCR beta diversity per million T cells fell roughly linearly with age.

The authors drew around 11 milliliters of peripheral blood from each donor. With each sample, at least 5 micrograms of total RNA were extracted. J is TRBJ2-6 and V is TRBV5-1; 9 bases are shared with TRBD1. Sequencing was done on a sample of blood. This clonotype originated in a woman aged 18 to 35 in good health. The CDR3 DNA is TGCGCCAGCAGACAGGGGGCCTCGAAAGCCAACGTCCTGACTTTC. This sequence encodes CASRQGASKANVLTF.